A single sample is the source of the 30 T cell receptor beta chains below, sequenced in a study of OX40 agonist ivuxolimab in advanced cancers. Only in-frame clones appear in the TCRdb table, and some are missing; sequencing was by immunoSEQ multiplex PCR. The profile shows tens of thousands of clones, roughly 90% of them singletons. The sample consisted of CD4+ or CD8+ T cells sorted from blood, taken in a trial of the OX40 agonist ivuxolimab. The receptors were sampled from an adult with an advanced solid tumor such as melanoma, head and neck, liver or kidney cancer.

The V call is TRBV5-1, the J call TRBJ2-3, with TRBD2 matching 8 bases. Germline V lookup: CDR1 SGHRS, CDR2 YFSETQ. The V segment lost 4 bases and the J segment 3 bases; nucleotides outside the gene matches: 10. The CDR3 runs 16 residues. DNA for the CDR3: TGCGCCAGCAGCCCCCTTAGCGGGATCGTGACAGATACGCAGTATTTT. Translation: CASSPLSGIVTDTQYF.

This chain uses TRBV18 with TRBJ2-7; TRBD1 is a possible D gene (5 bases). The germline V and J ends were trimmed by 0 bases and 2 bases, with 17 bases remaining between them. The CDR3 has 17 residues. Per germline, CDR1 KGHSH and CDR2 LQKENI. The CDR3 region is CASSPPLQANRPYEQYF. The CDR3 DNA follows: TGTGCCAGCTCACCACCGTTACAGGCCAATAGACCCTACGAGCAGTACTTC.

The chain links TRBV5-1 to TRBJ1-2; D gene ambiguous. The germline V and J ends were trimmed by 0 bases and 7 bases, with 4 bases remaining between them. Germline assignment: CDR1 SGHRS and CDR2 YFSETQ. This CDR3 is built from 11 residues. This CDR3 reads CASSLGVGYTF. The CDR3 DNA reads TGCGCCAGCAGCTTGGGGGTTGGCTACACCTTC. The whole variable domain, filled in from reference TRBV5-1 and TRBJ1-2, reads KAGVTQTPRYLIKTRGQQVTLSCSPISGHRSVSWYQQTPGQGLQFLFEYFSETQRNKGNFPGRFSGRQFSNSRSEMNVSTLELGDSALYLCASSLGVGYTFGSGTRLTVV.

The chain has TRBV5-1 and TRBJ2-3; 7 bases are shared with TRBD2. The CDR3 has 16 amino acids. Germline lookup yields CDR1 SGHRS and CDR2 YFSETQ. Trimming took 3 bases from V and 1 from J; bases not matched to a gene: 8. The CDR3 DNA reads TGCGCCAGCAGCTCCACAGCGGGATTGGGCACAGATACGCAGTATTTT. Protein: CASSSTAGLGTDTQYF.

The chain joins TRBV19 to TRBJ2-2, with D perhaps TRBD2 (5 bases). Germline CDR1 is LNHDA and CDR2 is SQIVND (reference sequence). The CDR3 is 15 amino acids. V was trimmed by 0 bases and J by 6 bases, leaving 11 bases between them. CDR3 DNA sequence: TGTGCCAGTAGTATAGACACTACTAGGGCCGGGGAGCTGTTTTTT. Translated, it gives CASSIDTTRAGELFF.

The chain carries TRBV9 and TRBJ2-5; 14 bases align to TRBD2. The CDR3 length is 15 residues. J gave up 4 bases and V 4 bases, and 3 bases lay outside the gene matches. Germline CDR1 SGDLS, CDR2 YYNGEE. CDR3: CASSTTSGRGETQYF. In DNA, the CDR3 is TGTGCCAGCAGCACGACTAGCGGGAGGGGAGAGACCCAGTACTTC.

The rearrangement joins TRBV18 to TRBJ2-1; perhaps TRBD1 as D (5 bases). Germline assignment: CDR1 KGHSH and CDR2 LQKENI. The CDR3 is made up of 14 amino acids. V was cut by 3 bases and J by 5 bases, with 11 bases left in between. The chain's CDR3 is CASSPQGGHNEQFF. As DNA, the CDR3 is TGTGCCAGCTCACCCCAGGGTGGGCACAATGAGCAGTTCTTC.

The chain recombines TRBV11-3 with TRBJ2-1; possibly TRBD2 for D (5 bases). V lost 1 base and J 9 bases, leaving 7 bases between the germline ends. The CDR3 contains 12 residues. Germline loops: CDR1 SGHNT, CDR2 YENEEA. The DNA for the CDR3 is TGTGCCAGCAGCTTAGGAGGGATTGAGCAGTTCTTC. Translated, it gives CASSLGGIEQFF.

CDR3 amino acids: CASSASGTDTQYF. CDR3 coding DNA: TGTGCCAGCAGTGCATCCGGGACAGATACGCAGTATTTT. The rearrangement joins TRBV25-1 to TRBJ2-3; D is ambiguous. Per germline, CDR1 MGHDK and CDR2 SYGVNS. CDR3 length: 13 amino acids. Trimming took 4 bases from V and 3 from J, leaving 8 bases between them.

This chain uses TRBV2 with TRBJ2-3, with 8 bases identical to TRBD2. CDR1 and CDR2 (germline): SNHLY, FYNNEI. The CDR3 totals 14 residues. The V gene end was trimmed by 6 bases and the J gene end by 0 bases; junction bases not matched to a gene: 2. DNA for the CDR3: TGTGCCAGCAGGCTAGCGGGTAGCACAGATACGCAGTATTTT. Its protein is CASRLAGSTDTQYF.

The rearrangement joins TRBV2 to TRBJ2-7; D is unresolved. CDR1 SNHLY and CDR2 FYNNEI come from the germline V gene. Between the trimmed V and J ends, which lost 6 bases and 6 bases, there was a span of 18 bases. There are 14 residues in the CDR3. The CDR3 here is CASRDSGPLPEQYF. The CDR3 nucleotides read TGTGCCAGCAGGGATTCCGGGCCACTCCCCGAGCAGTACTTC.

This sequence joins TRBV18 and TRBJ2-3; 10 nucleotides agree with TRBD2. The CDR3 totals 15 residues. Germline CDR1 reads KGHSH; CDR2 reads LQKENI. Trimming removed 3 bases from V and 6 bases from J; junction bases left unmatched: 6. DNA for the CDR3: TGTGCCAGCTCACCCAAACTAGCGGGGTCGGATACGCAGTATTTT. Translated: CASSPKLAGSDTQYF.

This chain uses TRBV6-1 with TRBJ2-7; TRBD2 aligns across 7 bases. CDR1 and CDR2 (germline): MNHNS, SASEGT. V lost 3 bases and J lost 5; bases outside the gene matches: 7. CDR3 size: 14 residues. CDR3 protein: CASSDLRERDEQYF. The CDR3 DNA reads as TGTGCCAGCAGTGACTTGCGGGAGCGGGACGAGCAGTACTTC.

The chain has TRBV5-8 and TRBJ2-7; D is possibly TRBD1 or TRBD2 (5 bases each). CDR1 is SGHTS and CDR2 is YDEGEE in the germline V gene. The CDR3 loop spans 15 amino acids. V shed 4 bases and J shed 2 bases, with 16 bases lying between them. The chain's CDR3 is CASSLRSGTAYEQYF. For the CDR3, the DNA is TGTGCCAGCAGCCTTAGATCCGGGACGGCCTACGAGCAGTACTTC.

This clone was counted a single time. The chain links TRBV28 to TRBJ2-7; possibly TRBD2 for D (5 bases). The CDR3 extends over 13 amino acids. V was trimmed by 8 bases and J by 7 bases, leaving 18 bases between them. CDR1 MDHEN and CDR2 SYDVKM come from the germline V gene. The CDR3 loop reads CASGQGRAWEQYF. The CDR3 DNA follows: TGTGCCAGCGGGCAAGGGCGGGCCTGGGAGCAGTACTTC.

The V gene is TRBV28, the J gene TRBJ2-3; D is possibly TRBD2 (6 bases). The CDR3 consists of 19 residues. Per germline, CDR1 MDHEN and CDR2 SYDVKM. The V gene lost 4 bases and the J gene lost 2 bases, with 25 bases spanning the gap. The CDR3 here is CASSSMGGIRERITDTQYF. CDR3 in DNA: TGTGCCAGCAGTTCTATGGGCGGGATACGGGAGCGAATCACAGATACGCAGTATTTT.

This clone came up once. This chain joins TRBV28 and TRBJ1-3; tentatively, D is TRBD1 (5 bases). This CDR3 has 14 residues. Trimming cost V 8 bases and J 2 bases, with 13 bases left between them. Looked up from germline, CDR1 is MDHEN and CDR2 is SYDVKM. CDR3 coding DNA: TGTGCCAGCGGGGCCCGTAGCCCTGGAAACACCATATATTTT. Amino acid sequence: CASGARSPGNTIYF.

Only one count was recorded for this clone. The V and J genes are TRBV10-3 and TRBJ1-2; 9 bases are a match to TRBD1. CDR1 is ENHRY, CDR2 SYGVKD, per germline. The CDR3 runs 13 residues. V dropped 9 bases and J dropped 3; count of bases not matched to a gene: 5. CDR3 nucleotides: TGTGCCATGAGGACAGGGGAGGACTATGGCTACACCTTC. Protein sequence: CAMRTGEDYGYTF.

This chain joins TRBV6-1 and TRBJ2-1; the match to TRBD2 covers 11 bases. V lost 10 bases and J lost 2; bases outside the gene matches: 4. CDR1 and CDR2 from the germline V gene are MNHNS and SASEGT. The length of the CDR3 is 14 residues. The CDR3 protein is CAISGLAAYNEQFF. The CDR3, as DNA: TGTGCCATCTCGGGACTAGCGGCCTACAATGAGCAGTTCTTC.

This sequence joins TRBV2 and TRBJ2-7; 7 bases align to TRBD1. Germline V gives CDR1 SNHLY, CDR2 FYNNEI. The CDR3 is made up of 12 amino acids. The V and J ends lost 8 bases and 2 bases, in that order; junction bases with no gene match: 3. Here the CDR3 DNA reads TGTGCCAGCGTCGGGACAGCCTACGAGCAGTACTTC. It encodes CASVGTAYEQYF.

In its sample, this clone was seen once. The chain recombines TRBV10-3 with TRBJ2-1, with D perhaps being TRBD1 or TRBD2 (5 bases each). Trimming shortened V by 7 bases and J by 4 bases, and 14 bases separated the two germline ends. The CDR3 loop spans 14 amino acids. CDR1 ENHRY and CDR2 SYGVKD come from the germline V gene. CDR3 bases: TGTGCCATCAAAGGGACGGACAATTACAATGAGCAGTTCTTC. Its translation: CAIKGTDNYNEQFF.

The chain links TRBV12-5 to TRBJ2-2; 7 bases align to TRBD2. This CDR3 has 14 amino acids. Looked up from germline, CDR1 is LGHNT and CDR2 is FRNRAP. V lost 2 bases and J lost 4; bases outside the gene matches: 1. The CDR3 nucleotides are TGTGCTAGTGGTTTGCTAGCGGCCACCGGGGAGCTGTTTTTT. Translating it yields CASGLLAATGELFF.

The rearrangement uses TRBV29-1 and TRBJ2-3; 7 nucleotides align to TRBD1. Germline V gives CDR1 SQVTM, CDR2 ANQGSEA. CDR3 size: 13 residues. V trimming: 6 bases; J trimming: 2 bases; junction bases outside the gene matches: 5. Written as DNA, the CDR3 is TGCAGCGTCTACAGGGGATCCACAGATACGCAGTATTTT. As protein: CSVYRGSTDTQYF.

This clone came up a few times. The V and J genes are TRBV11-2 and TRBJ2-2, with D tentatively TRBD2 (5 bases). V lost 1 base, J lost 2 bases, and 11 bases lay in between. Germline CDR1 SGHAT, CDR2 FQNNGV. This CDR3 has 16 residues. The CDR3 is CASSLAGGVNTGELFF. The CDR3 DNA is TGTGCCAGCAGCTTAGCAGGAGGAGTTAACACCGGGGAGCTGTTTTTT.

This clone turned up a few times. This chain links TRBV9 with TRBJ2-2; D unclear. The germline V gene encodes CDR1 SGDLS and CDR2 YYNGEE. The CDR3 is 14 residues long. With 2 bases removed from V and 1 base from J, the gap between germline ends came to 6 bases. For the CDR3, the DNA is TGTGCCAGCAGCGTCCTGGGGAACACCGGGGAGCTGTTTTTT. Its translation: CASSVLGNTGELFF.

The chain combines TRBV6-1 with TRBJ1-4; the D gene is possibly TRBD1 (6 bases). Germline CDR1 MNHNS, CDR2 SASEGT. The CDR3 is 15 amino acids. Trimming left V 6 bases short and J 3 bases short, with 14 bases between. CDR3 nucleotide sequence: TGTGCCAGCAGGATGGTCGCAGGGGCTAATGAAAAACTGTTTTTT. Protein: CASRMVAGANEKLFF.

This clone came up once. V usage is TRBV21-1 and J usage is TRBJ1-5; the listed D gene, TRBD1, was not tested against the DNA. TRBV21-1 is marked as a pseudogene. There are 15 residues in the CDR3. CDR3 DNA: TGTGCCAGCAGCCCTCAGGGGAATAGCAATCAGCCCCAGCATTTT. Its protein product is CASSPQGNSNQPQHF.

The V gene is TRBV30, the J gene TRBJ2-5; D not certain. The CDR3 has 16 amino acids. V lost 1 base, J lost 1 base, and 16 bases lay in between. The germline V gene encodes CDR1 GTSNPN and CDR2 SVGIG (reference sequence). The DNA for the CDR3 is TGTGCCTGGAGTGCCTTCCTCCCGGGCTCCCAAGAGACCCAGTACTTC. This translates into CAWSAFLPGSQETQYF. Together with reference TRBV30 and TRBJ2-5, the CDR3 gives the full variable domain: SQTIHQWPATLVQPVGSPLSLECTVEGTSNPNLYWYRQAAGRGLQLLFYSVGIGQISSEVPQNLSASRPQDRQFILSSKKLLLSDSGFYLCAWSAFLPGSQETQYFGPGTRLLVL.

The chain employs TRBV7-8 and TRBJ2-7, with D possibly matching TRBD1 (6 bases). V was clipped by 5 bases and J by 0 bases, with 14 bases between them. Germline V gene data show CDR1 as SGHVS and CDR2 as FQNEAQ. The CDR3 runs to 15 residues. CDR3 in amino acids: CASSRGPGDSYEQYF. In DNA form, the CDR3 reads TGTGCCAGCAGCCGCGGGCCAGGGGACTCCTACGAGCAGTACTTC. Filled out from reference TRBV7-8 and TRBJ2-7, the complete variable domain reads GAGVSQSPRYKVAKRGQDVALRCDPISGHVSLFWYQQALGQGPEFLTYFQNEAQLDKSGLPSDRFFAERPEGSVSTLKIQRTQQEDSAVYLCASSRGPGDSYEQYFGPGTRLTVT.

The V call is TRBV2, the J call TRBJ2-7; 7 bases map to TRBD1. Germline lookup yields CDR1 SNHLY and CDR2 FYNNEI. This CDR3 has 14 residues. V lost 7 bases, J lost 1 base, and 7 bases stayed unmatched. The CDR3 here is CASTRDRRSYEQYF. The CDR3 bases are TGTGCCAGCACCCGGGACAGAAGGTCCTACGAGCAGTACTTC.